The T cell receptor (beta chain) under discussion was sequenced for a study of identical twins. General observations from the study: Within cord blood, abundant beta clonotypes carried fewer insertions, but memory repertoires showed no such trend. Researchers reported weaker excess twin sharing in beta out-of-frame sequences.

Carrying unique molecular identifiers, the cDNA also gained a universal primer site through template switching. MiXCR, applied by TCRdb to the 5' RACE reads, yields one record per CDR3 protein. The sample has about 810,000 distinct CDR3 sequences; 10% to 15% are singletons. V was cut by 4 bases and J by 0 bases, with 12 bases left in between. The CDR3 runs to 15 residues. Germline loops: CDR1 MDHEN, CDR2 SYDVKM. Healthy Caucasians provided all donations. This clonotype was observed a few times. Its antigen is unknown. The data also belong to a second study, concerning yellow fever vaccine responses in identical twins.

The rearrangement joins TRBV28 to TRBJ2-5; weak D call: TRBD1 (5 bases). The sequence was collected from a woman in her late teens or twenties in good health. The sequencing input was PBMCs. CDR3 residues: CASSSPGPYQETQYF. DNA for the CDR3: TGTGCCAGCAGTTCCCCAGGGCCCTACCAAGAGACCCAGTACTTC.